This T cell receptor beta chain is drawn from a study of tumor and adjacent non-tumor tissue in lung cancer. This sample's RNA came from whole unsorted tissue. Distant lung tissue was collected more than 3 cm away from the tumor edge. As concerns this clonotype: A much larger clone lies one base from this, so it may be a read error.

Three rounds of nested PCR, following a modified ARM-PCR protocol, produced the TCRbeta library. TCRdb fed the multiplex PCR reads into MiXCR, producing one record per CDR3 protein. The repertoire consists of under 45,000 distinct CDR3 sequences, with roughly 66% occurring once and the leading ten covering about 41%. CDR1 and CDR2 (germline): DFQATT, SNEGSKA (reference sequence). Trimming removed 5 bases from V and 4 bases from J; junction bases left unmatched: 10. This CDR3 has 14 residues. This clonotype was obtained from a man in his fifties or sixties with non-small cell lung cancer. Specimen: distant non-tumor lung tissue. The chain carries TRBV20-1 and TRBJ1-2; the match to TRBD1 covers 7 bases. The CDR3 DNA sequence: TGCAGTGCTTTCTACCGGGGGACAGTCTATGGCTACACCTTC. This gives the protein CSAFYRGTVYGYTF.